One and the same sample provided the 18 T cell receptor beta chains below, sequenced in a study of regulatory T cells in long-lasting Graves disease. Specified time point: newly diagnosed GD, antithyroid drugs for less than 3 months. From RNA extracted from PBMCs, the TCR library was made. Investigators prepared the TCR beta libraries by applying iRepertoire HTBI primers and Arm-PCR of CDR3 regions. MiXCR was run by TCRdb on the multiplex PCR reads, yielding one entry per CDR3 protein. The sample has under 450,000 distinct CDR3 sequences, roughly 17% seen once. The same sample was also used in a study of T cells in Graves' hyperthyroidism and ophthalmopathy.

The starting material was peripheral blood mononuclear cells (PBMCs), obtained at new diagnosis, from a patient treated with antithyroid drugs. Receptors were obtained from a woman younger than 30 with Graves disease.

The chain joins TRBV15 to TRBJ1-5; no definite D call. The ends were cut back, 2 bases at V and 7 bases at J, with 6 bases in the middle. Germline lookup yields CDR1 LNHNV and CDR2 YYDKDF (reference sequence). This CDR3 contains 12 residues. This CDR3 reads CATSRPPQPQHF. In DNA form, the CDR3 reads TGTGCCACCAGCAGACCCCCCCAGCCCCAGCATTTT.

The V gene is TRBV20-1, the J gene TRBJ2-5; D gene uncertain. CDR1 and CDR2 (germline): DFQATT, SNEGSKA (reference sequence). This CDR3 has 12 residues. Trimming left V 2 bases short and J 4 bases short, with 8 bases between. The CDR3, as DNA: TGCAGTGCTAGACTCCATCGAGAGACCCAGTACTTC. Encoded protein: CSARLHRETQYF.

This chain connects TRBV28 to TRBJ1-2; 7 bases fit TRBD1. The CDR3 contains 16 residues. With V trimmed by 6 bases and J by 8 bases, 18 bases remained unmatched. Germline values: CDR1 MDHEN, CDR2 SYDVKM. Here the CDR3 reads CASRNTQQGTLSGYTF. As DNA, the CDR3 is TGTGCCAGCAGGAACACCCAACAGGGGACCCTATCCGGCTACACCTTC.

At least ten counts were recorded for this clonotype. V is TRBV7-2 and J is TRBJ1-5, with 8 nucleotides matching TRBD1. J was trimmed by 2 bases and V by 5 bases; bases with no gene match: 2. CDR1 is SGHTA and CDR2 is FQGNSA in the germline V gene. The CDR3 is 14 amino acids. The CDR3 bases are TGTGCCAGCAGCATGGACAGGGGCAATCAGCCCCAGCATTTT. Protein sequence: CASSMDRGNQPQHF.

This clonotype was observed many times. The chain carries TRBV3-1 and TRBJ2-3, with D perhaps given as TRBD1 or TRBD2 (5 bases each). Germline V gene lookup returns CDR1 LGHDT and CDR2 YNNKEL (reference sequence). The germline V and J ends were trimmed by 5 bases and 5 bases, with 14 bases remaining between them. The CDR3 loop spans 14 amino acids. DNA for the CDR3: TGTGCCAGCAGCTCCCGAGGGGCGGGAGATACGCAGTATTTT. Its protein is CASSSRGAGDTQYF.

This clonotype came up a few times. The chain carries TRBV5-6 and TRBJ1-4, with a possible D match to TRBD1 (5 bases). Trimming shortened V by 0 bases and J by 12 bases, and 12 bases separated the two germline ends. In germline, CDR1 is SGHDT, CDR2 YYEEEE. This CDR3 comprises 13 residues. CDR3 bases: TGTGCCAGCAGCTTGGTTGGGGGGAGAGAACTGTTTTTT. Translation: CASSLVGGRELFF.

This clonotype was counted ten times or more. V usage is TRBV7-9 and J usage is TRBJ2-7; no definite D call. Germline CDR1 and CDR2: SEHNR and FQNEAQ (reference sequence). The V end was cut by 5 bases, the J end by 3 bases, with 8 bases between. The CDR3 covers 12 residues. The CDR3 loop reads CASSIGNYEQYF. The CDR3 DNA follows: TGTGCCAGCAGCATAGGGAACTACGAGCAGTACTTC.

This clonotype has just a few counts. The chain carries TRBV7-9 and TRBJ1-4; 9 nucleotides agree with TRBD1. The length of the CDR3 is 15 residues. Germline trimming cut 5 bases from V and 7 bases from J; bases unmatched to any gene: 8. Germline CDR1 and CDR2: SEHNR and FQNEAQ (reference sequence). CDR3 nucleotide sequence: TGTGCCAGCAGCCCGCCGGGACAGGGCACTGAAAAACTGTTTTTT. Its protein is CASSPPGQGTEKLFF.

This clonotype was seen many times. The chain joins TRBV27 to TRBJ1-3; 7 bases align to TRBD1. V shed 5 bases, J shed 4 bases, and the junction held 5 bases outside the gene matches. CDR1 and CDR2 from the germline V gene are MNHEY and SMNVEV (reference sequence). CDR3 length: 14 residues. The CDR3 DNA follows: TGTGCCAGCAGTCAATCGGACAGGGGAAACACCATATATTTT. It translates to CASSQSDRGNTIYF.

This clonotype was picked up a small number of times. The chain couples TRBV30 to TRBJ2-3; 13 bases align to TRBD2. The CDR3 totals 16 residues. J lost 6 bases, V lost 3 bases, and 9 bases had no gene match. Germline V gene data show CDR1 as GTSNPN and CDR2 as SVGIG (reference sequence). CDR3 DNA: TGTGCCTGGAGGGAGGGACTAGCGGGGTCGGGTGATACGCAGTATTTT. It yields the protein CAWREGLAGSGDTQYF.

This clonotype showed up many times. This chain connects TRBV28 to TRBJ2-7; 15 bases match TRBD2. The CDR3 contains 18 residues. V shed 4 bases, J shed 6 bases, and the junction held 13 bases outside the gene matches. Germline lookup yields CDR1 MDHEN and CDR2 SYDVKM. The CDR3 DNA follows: TGTGCCAGCAGTTCCGGACTAGCGGGAGGGCCTTTTGCTTTCGAGCAGTACTTC. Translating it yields CASSSGLAGGPFAFEQYF.

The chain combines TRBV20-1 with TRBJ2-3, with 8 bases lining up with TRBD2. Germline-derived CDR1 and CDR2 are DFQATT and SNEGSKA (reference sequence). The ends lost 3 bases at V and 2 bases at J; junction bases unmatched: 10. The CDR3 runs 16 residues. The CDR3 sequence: CSASGHSGKYTDTQYF. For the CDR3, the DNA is TGCAGTGCTAGTGGGCATAGCGGGAAATACACAGATACGCAGTATTTT.

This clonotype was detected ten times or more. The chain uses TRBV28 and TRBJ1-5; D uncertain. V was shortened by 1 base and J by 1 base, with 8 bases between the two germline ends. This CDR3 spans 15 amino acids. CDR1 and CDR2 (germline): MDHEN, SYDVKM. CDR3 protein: CASSLYRVSNQPQHF. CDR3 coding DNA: TGTGCCAGCAGTTTATATCGGGTCAGCAATCAGCCCCAGCATTTT.

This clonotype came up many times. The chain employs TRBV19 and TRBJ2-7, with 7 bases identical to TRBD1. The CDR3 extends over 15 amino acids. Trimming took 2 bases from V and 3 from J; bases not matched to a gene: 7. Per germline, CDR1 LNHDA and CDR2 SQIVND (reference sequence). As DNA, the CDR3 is TGTGCCAGTAGTATATCACCGACAGGGAACTACGAGCAGTACTTC. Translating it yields CASSISPTGNYEQYF.

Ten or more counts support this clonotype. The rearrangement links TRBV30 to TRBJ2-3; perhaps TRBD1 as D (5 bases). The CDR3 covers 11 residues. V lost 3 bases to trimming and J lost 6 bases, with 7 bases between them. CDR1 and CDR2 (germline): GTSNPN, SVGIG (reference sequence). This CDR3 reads CAWSPGDTQYF. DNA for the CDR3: TGTGCCTGGAGCCCAGGGGATACGCAGTATTTT.

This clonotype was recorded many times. CDR3 in DNA: TGTGCCAGCAGCTTAGGTCCAGAGACCCAGTACTTC. As protein: CASSLGPETQYF. The rearrangement joins TRBV7-6 to TRBJ2-5; D remains unclear. The ends were cut back, 1 base at V and 4 bases at J, with 4 bases in the middle. Germline-derived CDR1 and CDR2 are SGHVS and FNYEAQ. CDR3 length: 12 amino acids.

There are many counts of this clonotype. CDR3 nucleotides: TGTGCCAGCAGTGAAATCAATGAGCAGTTCTTC. It is translated as CASSEINEQFF. The chain joins TRBV2 to TRBJ2-1; no firm D call. CDR3 length: 11 amino acids. V gave up 2 bases and J gave up 6 bases, with 2 bases separating them. Germline loops: CDR1 SNHLY, CDR2 FYNNEI. The variable domain in full, completed from reference TRBV2 and TRBJ2-1, reads EPEVTQTPSHQVTQMGQEVILRCVPISNHLYFYWYRQILGQKVEFLVSFYNNEISEKSEIFDDQFSVERPDGSNFTLKIRSTKLEDSAMYFCASSEINEQFFGPGTRLTVL.

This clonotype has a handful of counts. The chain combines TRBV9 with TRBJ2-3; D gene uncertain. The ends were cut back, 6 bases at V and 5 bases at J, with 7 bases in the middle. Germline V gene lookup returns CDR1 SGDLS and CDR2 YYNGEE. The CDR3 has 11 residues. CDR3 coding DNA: TGTGCCAGCACCCCCCTAGATACGCAGTATTTT. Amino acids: CASTPLDTQYF. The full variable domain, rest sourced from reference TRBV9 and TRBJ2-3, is DSGVTQTPKHLITATGQRVTLRCSPRSGDLSVYWYQQSLDQGLQFLIQYYNGEERAKGNILERFSAQQFPDLHSELNLSSLELGDSALYFCASTPLDTQYFGPGTRLTVL.